These 24 T cell receptor beta chains were sequenced from one sample in a study of regulatory T cells in long-lasting Graves disease. Time point here: newly diagnosed GD, antithyroid drugs for less than 3 months. The authors made the TCR library using RNA they extracted from PBMCs. Researchers made TCR beta libraries by using iRepertoire HTBI primers and running Arm-PCR on CDR3 regions. Each CDR3 protein gets one entry after TCRdb re-called the multiplex PCR reads with MiXCR. The table has 530,000 or so distinct CDR3 sequences, about 13% seen once; the top ten hold roughly 10%. These same data were also listed under a study on T cells in Graves' hyperthyroidism and ophthalmopathy.

This specimen was peripheral blood mononuclear cells (PBMCs), taken at new diagnosis, from a patient treated with antithyroid drugs. The receptors were sampled from a man aged 25-40 years with Graves disease.

This clonotype appeared many times. This chain uses TRBV20-1 with TRBJ1-1, with unresolved D. The CDR3 is 15 residues long. Germline CDR1 is DFQATT and CDR2 is SNEGSKA (reference sequence). V was trimmed by 0 bases and J by 3 bases, leaving 14 bases between them. CDR3 sequence: CSARDLTDSDTEAFF. The CDR3 DNA reads TGCAGTGCTAGAGATTTAACTGATTCGGACACTGAAGCTTTCTTT.

The chain links TRBV19 to TRBJ2-5; 7 bases fit TRBD2. Unmatched junction bases numbered 8, after V lost 5 bases and J lost 2 bases. Germline V gives CDR1 LNHDA, CDR2 SQIVND (reference sequence). The CDR3 covers 15 residues. In DNA form, the CDR3 reads TGTGCCAGTAGTCCAGGGAGGGGTCTACAAGAGACCCAGTACTTC. Translated, it gives CASSPGRGLQETQYF.

The chain joins TRBV2 to TRBJ2-2, with a tentative D call TRBD1 (5 bases). In germline, CDR1 is SNHLY, CDR2 FYNNEI. CDR3 size: 13 residues. Trimming pared 4 bases from V and 10 bases from J, leaving 13 bases between. DNA of the CDR3: TGTGCCAGCAGTGCCGCAGGGTCTAAGGAGCTGTTTTTT. As protein: CASSAAGSKELFF.

This clonotype was found a few times. The V call is TRBV7-2, the J call TRBJ1-4, with D unclear. CDR1 is SGHTA, CDR2 FQGNSA, per germline. V was shortened by 7 bases and J by 5 bases, with 14 bases between the two germline ends. The CDR3 spans 14 residues. The CDR3 DNA sequence: TGTGCCAGCAACTTTGGCGGGGAAAATGAAAAACTGTTTTTT. Its translation is CASNFGGENEKLFF.

This clonotype appeared a few times. The chain carries TRBV27 and TRBJ2-2, with D hard to call. From germline, CDR1 is MNHEY and CDR2 SMNVEV (reference sequence). Trimming left V 2 bases short and J 6 bases short, with 13 bases between. This CDR3 is built from 15 residues. CDR3 nucleotides: TGTGCCAGCAGTTTAGAACCCTTTGGGGCCGGGGAGCTGTTTTTT. Its protein is CASSLEPFGAGELFF.

This clonotype was counted between two and nine times. V and J are TRBV7-9 and TRBJ2-7, with 10 bases matching TRBD2. The CDR3 sequence is 15 residues long. Germline values: CDR1 SEHNR, CDR2 FQNEAQ (reference sequence). The junction had 4 bases not matched to a gene; V was cut back by 3 bases and J by 2 bases. For the CDR3, the DNA is TGTGCCAGCAGCTTCCCTAGCGGGGGTACCTACGAGCAGTACTTC. Its protein is CASSFPSGGTYEQYF.

This clonotype appeared many times. This chain joins TRBV6-5 and TRBJ1-1; D is ambiguous. CDR3 length equals 13 residues. Between the trimmed V and J ends, which lost 2 bases and 7 bases, there was a span of 11 bases. Germline V lookup: CDR1 MNHEY, CDR2 SVGAGI. The CDR3 here is CASSYGPYYEAFF. CDR3 DNA: TGTGCCAGCAGTTACGGACCCTACTATGAAGCTTTCTTT.

Turning to this clonotype: Possible read error: a much larger clone is one base away. The rearrangement joins TRBV3-1 to TRBJ1-1; D call uncertain. The CDR3 is made up of 14 amino acids. V was trimmed by 4 bases and J by 3 bases, leaving 12 bases between them. CDR1 and CDR2 (germline): LGHDT, YNNKEL (reference sequence). The CDR3 nucleotides read TGTGCCAGCAGCCGGACCCGGCGAGACACTGAAGCTTTCTTT. It is translated as CASSRTRRDTEAFF. The full variable domain, rest sourced from reference TRBV3-1 and TRBJ1-1, is DTAVSQTPKYLVTQMGNDKSIKCEQNLGHDTMYWYKQDSKKFLKIMFSYNNKELIINETVPNRFSPKSPDKAHLNLHINSLELGDSAVYFCASSRTRRDTEAFFGQGTRLTVV.

This clonotype has just a few counts. The rearrangement links TRBV24-1 to TRBJ2-1, with D perhaps TRBD1 (6 bases). V lost 1 base and J lost 6, with 18 bases in between. The CDR3 has 17 residues. CDR1 and CDR2 from the germline V gene are KGHDR and SFDVKD. Written as DNA, the CDR3 is TGTGCCACCAGTGATTTCGGGACAATATCAAAGGCCAATGAGCAGTTCTTC. Encoded protein: CATSDFGTISKANEQFF.

The J gene is TRBJ2-1, the V gene TRBV5-4; D is uncertain. Germline loops: CDR1 SGHNT, CDR2 YYREEE (reference sequence). This CDR3 region has 13 residues. Trimming stripped 0 bases from V and 6 bases from J, with 7 bases between. The CDR3 sequence is CASSLAPGNEQFF. The CDR3 DNA reads as TGTGCCAGCAGCTTGGCCCCGGGCAATGAGCAGTTCTTC.

The genes are TRBV2 and TRBJ2-5; TRBD2 agrees at 13 bases. The trim removed 5 bases at V and 1 base at J, leaving 7 bases unmatched. This CDR3 has 17 amino acids. Germline CDR1 and CDR2: SNHLY and FYNNEI. The chain's CDR3 is CASSPGLAGVFQETQYF. The CDR3 nucleotides read TGTGCCAGCAGTCCCGGACTAGCGGGAGTCTTCCAAGAGACCCAGTACTTC. The full variable domain, its missing parts supplied by reference TRBV2 and TRBJ2-5, is EPEVTQTPSHQVTQMGQEVILRCVPISNHLYFYWYRQILGQKVEFLVSFYNNEISEKSEIFDDQFSVERPDGSNFTLKIRSTKLEDSAMYFCASSPGLAGVFQETQYFGPGTRLLVL.

In its sample, this clonotype was seen many times. J is TRBJ2-7 and V is TRBV7-9; D perhaps matches TRBD1 (6 bases). Germline CDR1 reads SEHNR; CDR2 reads FQNEAQ (reference sequence). Trimming shortened V by 5 bases and J by 0 bases, and 14 bases separated the two germline ends. The CDR3 runs 15 residues. CDR3 nucleotides: TGTGCCAGCAGCCTCACCACAGGGAGCTCCTACGAGCAGTACTTC. Its protein is CASSLTTGSSYEQYF.

This clonotype was recorded at least ten times. The rearrangement uses TRBV12-3 or TRBV12-4 and TRBJ2-1, with TRBD2 matching 9 bases. Unmatched junction bases numbered 4, after V lost 1 base and J lost 15 bases. CDR3 length equals 12 residues. The CDR3 reads CASSLVTSGLFF. CDR3 sequence (DNA): TGTGCCAGCAGTTTAGTGACTAGCGGACTGTTCTTC.

Many counts were recorded for this clonotype. The genes are TRBV6-1 and TRBJ2-2; D perhaps matches TRBD1 (5 bases). The V end lost 4 bases, the J end lost 7 bases, and 13 bases lay between the germline ends. CDR1 is MNHNS and CDR2 is SASEGT in the germline V gene. The CDR3 extends over 14 amino acids. The CDR3 spells CASSGVAGIGELFF. In DNA, the CDR3 is TGTGCCAGCAGTGGAGTGGCAGGGATCGGGGAGCTGTTTTTT.

The rearrangement uses TRBV12-3 or TRBV12-4 and TRBJ2-7; maybe TRBD2 (6 bases). The length of the CDR3 is 13 residues. V was shortened by 5 bases and J by 2 bases, with 10 bases between the two germline ends. CDR3 loop: CASSRGTPYEQYF. CDR3 bases: TGTGCCAGCAGTCGAGGGACTCCCTACGAGCAGTACTTC.

The rearrangement uses TRBV30 and TRBJ1-3, with no clear D. This CDR3 has 12 amino acids. The germline V gene encodes CDR1 GTSNPN and CDR2 SVGIG (reference sequence). The V and J ends lost 3 bases and 4 bases respectively, with 7 bases between them. The CDR3 DNA reads TGTGCCTGGAGGCTCGGAGGAAACACCATATATTTT. This encodes CAWRLGGNTIYF. Based on the CDR3 plus reference TRBV30 and TRBJ1-3, the full variable domain is SQTIHQWPATLVQPVGSPLSLECTVEGTSNPNLYWYRQAAGRGLQLLFYSVGIGQISSEVPQNLSASRPQDRQFILSSKKLLLSDSGFYLCAWRLGGNTIYFGEGSWLTVV.

This clonotype was counted many times. The rearrangement joins TRBV6-1 to TRBJ1-6, with D unclear. V was cut by 3 bases and J by 4 bases, with 10 bases left in between. The length of the CDR3 is 15 residues. Germline CDR1 reads MNHNS; CDR2 reads SASEGT. This chain's CDR3 is CASSDAGRYNSPLHF. In nucleotides, the CDR3 is TGTGCCAGCAGTGATGCGGGGAGGTATAATTCACCCCTCCACTTT.

There are many counts of this clonotype. The CDR3 here is CSARKPGQGLYEQYF. The CDR3 DNA follows: TGCAGTGCTAGAAAACCGGGACAAGGCCTATACGAGCAGTACTTC. The V gene is TRBV20-1, the J gene TRBJ2-7; possible D gene TRBD1, 6 bases. This CDR3 is 15 amino acids long. Trimming stripped 2 bases from V and 4 bases from J, with 18 bases between. Germline V lookup: CDR1 DFQATT, CDR2 SNEGSKA (reference sequence).

This clonotype was counted a few times. This may come from a read error, since a much larger clone is one base off. V gene TRBV12-3 or TRBV12-4 combines with J gene TRBJ1-1; D gene uncertain. V was cut by 8 bases and J by 2 bases, with 15 bases left in between. The CDR3 consists of 14 residues. The CDR3, as DNA: TGTGCCAGCGGTTCACAGCTACCTAACACTGAAGCTTTCTTT. It is translated as CASGSQLPNTEAFF.

This chain links TRBV7-9 with TRBJ1-3, with TRBD1 identical over 7 bases. The germline gives CDR1 SEHNR, CDR2 FQNEAQ (reference sequence). V lost 3 bases to trimming and J lost 0 bases; unmatched junction nucleotides: 5. CDR3 length: 16 residues. In nucleotides, the CDR3 is TGTGCCAGCAGCTTTTCAGGGGGTGCCTCTGGAAACACCATATATTTT. Its protein product is CASSFSGGASGNTIYF.

With regard to this clonotype: A clone one base away is much larger, so this may be a read error. The chain has TRBV11-2 and TRBJ2-7, with TRBD1 matching 8 bases. Germline CDR1 is SGHAT and CDR2 is FQNNGV. This CDR3 is built from 12 residues. The CDR3 bases are TGTGCCAGCAGCTTAGAGTACAGGGACAGGCGCTTC. Translated, it gives CASSLEYRDRRF.

The chain employs TRBV4-2 and TRBJ2-1; D unresolved. The CDR3 is made up of 14 amino acids. Germline CDR1 LGHNA, CDR2 YNFKEQ. V was shortened by 0 bases and J by 4 bases, with 7 bases between the two germline ends. The CDR3 DNA sequence: TGTGCCAGCAGCCAAGATCCTGCGTACAATGAGCAGTTCTTC. Translation gives CASSQDPAYNEQFF.

The gene calls are TRBV20-1 and TRBJ2-1; tentatively, D is TRBD1 or TRBD2 (6 bases each). There are 17 residues in the CDR3. Germline CDR1 reads DFQATT; CDR2 reads SNEGSKA (reference sequence). V shed 5 bases and J shed 4 bases, with 24 bases lying between them. The CDR3 sequence: CSALGARPRERYNEQFF. The CDR3 nucleotides are TGCAGTGCTTTGGGGGCCCGGCCGCGGGAACGATACAATGAGCAGTTCTTC.

This clonotype was seen repeatedly, ten times or more. The chain employs TRBV7-9 and TRBJ2-3, with TRBD1 as a possible D gene (6 bases). The CDR3 is made up of 14 amino acids. Germline CDR1 is SEHNR and CDR2 is FQNEAQ (reference sequence). Between the trimmed V and J ends, which lost 4 bases and 6 bases, there was a span of 14 bases. CDR3 sequence (DNA): TGTGCCAGCAGCTCGAGCTTGAGGGGGGATACGCAGTATTTT. Amino acids: CASSSSLRGDTQYF.